This is a list of T cell receptor beta chains from one sample in a study of blood T cell repertoires in COVID-19. Method: immunoSEQ multiplex PCR; TCRdb's copy keeps in-frame clones and lacks some. The sample includes 210,000 or so clones, 86% of them seen just once. Sequenced input: PBMCs or T cells enriched from blood (not recorded which). The source is a woman aged 45 to 65 in a cohort exposed to, infected with or recovered from COVID-19 (not recorded which). The CDR3 runs from the conserved cysteine through the conserved F or W. Fields, in order: clone size, V gene, J gene, D gene, CDR3 protein, CDR3 DNA. A D gene is named only where the DNA matches it firmly. Clone size appears in some rows only: once, few, many, or a class for an expanded clone.

abundance: .; v_gene: TRBV7-9; j_gene: TRBJ2-2; d_gene: .; CDR3aa: CASSLLNRPNTGELFF; CDR3nt: TGTGCCAGCAGCTTATTAAACAGACCAAACACCGGGGAGCTGTTTTTT
abundance: .; v_gene: TRBV6-6; j_gene: TRBJ1-2; d_gene: TRBD1; CDR3aa: CATSEGFGAGGGYTF; CDR3nt: TGTGCCACCAGCGAAGGTTTCGGGGCAGGGGGTGGCTACACCTTC
abundance: .; v_gene: TRBV30; j_gene: TRBJ1-2; d_gene: .; CDR3aa: CAWTMGLITYGYTF; CDR3nt: TGTGCCTGGACAATGGGACTCATCACTTATGGCTACACCTTC
abundance: .; v_gene: TRBV10-1; j_gene: TRBJ1-2; d_gene: .; CDR3aa: CASGTRLASYTF; CDR3nt: TGCGCCAGCGGTACGAGGCTCGCCAGCTACACCTTC
abundance: .; v_gene: TRBV2; j_gene: TRBJ1-2; d_gene: TRBD1; CDR3aa: CASSSDRGSYGYTF; CDR3nt: TGTGCCAGCAGTTCCGACAGGGGGAGCTATGGCTACACCTTC
abundance: .; v_gene: TRBV12-3/TRBV12-4; j_gene: TRBJ1-1; d_gene: TRBD1; CDR3aa: CASSAGTGVRAFF; CDR3nt: TGTGCCAGCAGTGCCGGGACAGGGGTACGAGCTTTCTTT
abundance: .; v_gene: TRBV30; j_gene: TRBJ2-7; d_gene: .; CDR3aa: CAWSRPLLGGEQYF; CDR3nt: TGTGCCTGGAGTAGGCCCCTCCTAGGAGGCGAGCAGTACTTC
abundance: few; v_gene: TRBV6-5; j_gene: TRBJ1-2; d_gene: .; CDR3aa: CASRPGNLNYGYTF; CDR3nt: TGTGCCAGCAGACCCGGGAATCTGAACTATGGCTACACCTTC
abundance: .; v_gene: TRBV5-4; j_gene: TRBJ2-5; d_gene: TRBD2; CDR3aa: CASSSQGGGPQETQYF; CDR3nt: TGTGCCAGCAGCTCCCAGGGCGGGGGGCCCCAAGAGACCCAGTACTTC
abundance: .; v_gene: TRBV25-1; j_gene: TRBJ1-4; d_gene: TRBD1; CDR3aa: CASSEGTGFF; CDR3nt: TGTGCCAGCAGTGAGGGGACAGGATTTTTT
abundance: .; v_gene: TRBV19; j_gene: TRBJ2-7; d_gene: TRBD1; CDR3aa: CASSGDSYEQYF; CDR3nt: TGTGCCAGTAGCGGGGACAGCTACGAGCAGTACTTC
abundance: .; v_gene: TRBV7-9; j_gene: TRBJ2-7; d_gene: .; CDR3aa: CASSPGTWYQGPHEQYF; CDR3nt: TGTGCCAGCAGCCCCGGGACATGGTACCAGGGTCCTCACGAGCAGTACTTC
abundance: .; v_gene: TRBV5-6; j_gene: TRBJ2-7; d_gene: TRBD1; CDR3aa: CASSFPRTGGVQYF; CDR3nt: TGTGCCAGCAGCTTTCCCCGGACAGGGGGCGTGCAGTACTTC
abundance: .; v_gene: TRBV6-2/TRBV6-3; j_gene: TRBJ1-5; d_gene: TRBD1; CDR3aa: CASSYSAGGPPRQPQHF; CDR3nt: TGTGCCAGCAGTTACTCTGCAGGGGGTCCACCTAGGCAGCCCCAGCATTTT
abundance: once; v_gene: TRBV19; j_gene: TRBJ2-1; d_gene: .; CDR3aa: CASSFTSNNEQFF; CDR3nt: TGTGCCAGTAGCTTCACTAGTAACAATGAGCAGTTCTTC
abundance: .; v_gene: TRBV5-1; j_gene: TRBJ1-1; d_gene: .; CDR3aa: CASSFGQGNTEAFF; CDR3nt: TGCGCCAGCAGCTTCGGGCAGGGGAACACTGAAGCTTTCTTT
abundance: .; v_gene: TRBV5-1; j_gene: TRBJ2-1; d_gene: .; CDR3aa: CASSWGTNYNEQFF; CDR3nt: TGCGCCAGCAGCTGGGGGACAAACTACAATGAGCAGTTCTTC
abundance: .; v_gene: TRBV29-1; j_gene: TRBJ1-1; d_gene: .; CDR3aa: CSVAGDTLNTEAFF; CDR3nt: TGCAGCGTTGCTGGGGACACACTAAACACTGAAGCTTTCTTT
abundance: once; v_gene: TRBV7-9; j_gene: TRBJ1-2; d_gene: .; CDR3aa: CASSSEDSAAF; CDR3nt: TGTGCCAGCAGCTCCGAGGACTCCGCGGCCTTC
abundance: .; v_gene: TRBV6-5; j_gene: TRBJ1-2; d_gene: TRBD1; CDR3aa: CASSYSGHRGPFGGTF; CDR3nt: TGTGCCAGCAGTTACTCGGGGCACAGGGGGCCCTTCGGGGGGACCTTC
abundance: .; v_gene: TRBV7-8; j_gene: TRBJ1-1; d_gene: .; CDR3aa: CASSVYRSQGEAFF; CDR3nt: TGTGCCAGCAGCGTATACAGGTCGCAAGGTGAAGCTTTCTTT
abundance: .; v_gene: TRBV11-2; j_gene: TRBJ2-7; d_gene: TRBD2; CDR3aa: CASSSGGTHQKQNGF; CDR3nt: TGTGCCAGCAGCTCGGGGGGGACTCATCAAAAACAGAACGGCTTC
abundance: once; v_gene: TRBV12-5; j_gene: TRBJ2-4; d_gene: TRBD1; CDR3aa: CASGLGRDRIKNIQYF; CDR3nt: TGTGCTAGTGGTTTGGGTAGGGACAGGATAAAAAACATTCAGTACTTC
abundance: few; v_gene: TRBV4-1; j_gene: TRBJ2-1; d_gene: .; CDR3aa: CASSQTRVRIDEQFF; CDR3nt: TGCGCCAGCAGCCAAACCCGGGTAAGGATTGATGAGCAGTTCTTC
abundance: .; v_gene: TRBV18; j_gene: TRBJ2-3; d_gene: TRBD2; CDR3aa: CASSPPLAGGWGDTQYF; CDR3nt: TGTGCCAGCTCACCACCCCTAGCGGGGGGCTGGGGAGATACGCAGTATTTT
abundance: .; v_gene: TRBV5-4; j_gene: TRBJ1-1; d_gene: .; CDR3aa: CASSLELSEAFF; CDR3nt: TGTGCCAGCAGCTTGGAGCTTTCGGAAGCTTTCTTT
abundance: .; v_gene: TRBV7-3; j_gene: TRBJ2-7; d_gene: TRBD1; CDR3aa: CASSAQGDSYEQYF; CDR3nt: TGTGCCAGCAGCGCACAGGGGGATTCCTACGAGCAGTACTTC
abundance: .; v_gene: TRBV4-1; j_gene: TRBJ1-2; d_gene: .; CDR3aa: CASSQELVPGGYTF; CDR3nt: TGCGCCAGCAGCCAAGAGCTGGTTCCAGGTGGCTACACCTTC
abundance: .; v_gene: TRBV6-1; j_gene: TRBJ1-5; d_gene: TRBD1; CDR3aa: CASSDLGTGGVKPQHF; CDR3nt: TGTGCCAGCAGTGACCTGGGGACAGGGGGCGTCAAGCCCCAGCATTTT
abundance: .; v_gene: TRBV5-1; j_gene: TRBJ1-1; d_gene: .; CDR3aa: CASSLQGVAFF; CDR3nt: TGCGCCAGCAGCCTCCAGGGCGTGGCTTTCTTT
abundance: .; v_gene: TRBV27; j_gene: TRBJ2-1; d_gene: .; CDR3aa: CASSFDSLSYNEQFF; CDR3nt: TGTGCCAGCAGTTTTGACAGCTTATCCTACAATGAGCAGTTCTTC
abundance: .; v_gene: TRBV4-2; j_gene: TRBJ2-7; d_gene: .; CDR3aa: CASSQSIVSLYEQYF; CDR3nt: TGTGCCAGCAGCCAATCTATAGTTAGTCTCTACGAGCAGTACTTC
abundance: .; v_gene: TRBV3-1/TRBV3-2; j_gene: TRBJ2-7; d_gene: TRBD2; CDR3aa: CASSQVGLAGVEQYF; CDR3nt: TGTGCCAGCAGCCAAGTGGGTTTAGCGGGGGTCGAGCAGTACTTC
abundance: few; v_gene: TRBV5-6; j_gene: TRBJ2-2; d_gene: .; CDR3aa: CASSLAGTNTGELFF; CDR3nt: TGTGCCAGCAGCTTAGCAGGGACGAACACCGGGGAGCTGTTTTTT
abundance: .; v_gene: TRBV5-4; j_gene: TRBJ2-1; d_gene: TRBD1; CDR3aa: CASSSYLVPPGQTYNEQFF; CDR3nt: TGTGCCAGCAGCTCCTATCTAGTTCCACCGGGACAGACGTACAATGAGCAGTTCTTC
abundance: once; v_gene: TRBV9; j_gene: TRBJ1-1; d_gene: .; CDR3aa: CASSVGTRGNTEAFF; CDR3nt: TGTGCCAGCAGCGTAGGGACCAGGGGGAACACTGAAGCTTTCTTT
abundance: .; v_gene: TRBV3-1/TRBV3-2; j_gene: TRBJ1-4; d_gene: TRBD1; CDR3aa: CASSLKTGQGGEKLFF; CDR3nt: TGTGCCAGCAGCCTTAAAACGGGACAGGGGGGCGAAAAACTGTTTTTT
abundance: .; v_gene: TRBV12-3/TRBV12-4; j_gene: TRBJ1-6; d_gene: TRBD1; CDR3aa: CASSQTGGSPLHF; CDR3nt: TGTGCCAGCAGCCAGACAGGGGGATCACCCCTCCACTTT
abundance: .; v_gene: TRBV4-2; j_gene: TRBJ2-2; d_gene: .; CDR3aa: CASMGASNTGELFF; CDR3nt: TGTGCCAGCATGGGCGCATCGAACACCGGGGAGCTGTTTTTT
abundance: .; v_gene: TRBV7-2; j_gene: TRBJ1-2; d_gene: TRBD1; CDR3aa: CASSLFQGALGYTF; CDR3nt: TGTGCCAGCAGCTTATTTCAGGGGGCGCTTGGCTACACCTTC
abundance: .; v_gene: TRBV14; j_gene: TRBJ2-7; d_gene: TRBD1; CDR3aa: CASSYGTDTSYEQYF; CDR3nt: TGTGCCAGCAGCTACGGGACAGATACTTCCTACGAGCAGTACTTC
abundance: .; v_gene: TRBV6-5; j_gene: TRBJ1-1; d_gene: .; CDR3aa: CASSRGWTEAFF; CDR3nt: TGTGCCAGCAGTCGCGGCTGGACTGAAGCTTTCTTT
abundance: few; v_gene: TRBV7-9; j_gene: TRBJ2-1; d_gene: TRBD2; CDR3aa: CASSFASGSYNEQFF; CDR3nt: TGTGCCAGCAGCTTTGCTAGCGGCTCCTACAATGAGCAGTTCTTC
abundance: .; v_gene: TRBV5-1; j_gene: TRBJ1-2; d_gene: .; CDR3aa: CASSSDTARLSDYTF; CDR3nt: TGCGCCAGCAGCTCTGACACAGCTCGGCTATCCGACTACACCTTC
abundance: .; v_gene: TRBV10-3; j_gene: TRBJ2-5; d_gene: .; CDR3aa: CAISSTRGAGGTETQYF; CDR3nt: TGTGCCATCAGCTCTACCCGAGGGGCAGGGGGGACGGAGACCCAGTACTTC
abundance: .; v_gene: TRBV7-2; j_gene: TRBJ2-3; d_gene: TRBD2; CDR3aa: CASSLAPGLAGRSTDTQYF; CDR3nt: TGTGCCAGCAGCTTAGCCCCGGGACTAGCGGGAAGAAGCACAGATACGCAGTATTTT